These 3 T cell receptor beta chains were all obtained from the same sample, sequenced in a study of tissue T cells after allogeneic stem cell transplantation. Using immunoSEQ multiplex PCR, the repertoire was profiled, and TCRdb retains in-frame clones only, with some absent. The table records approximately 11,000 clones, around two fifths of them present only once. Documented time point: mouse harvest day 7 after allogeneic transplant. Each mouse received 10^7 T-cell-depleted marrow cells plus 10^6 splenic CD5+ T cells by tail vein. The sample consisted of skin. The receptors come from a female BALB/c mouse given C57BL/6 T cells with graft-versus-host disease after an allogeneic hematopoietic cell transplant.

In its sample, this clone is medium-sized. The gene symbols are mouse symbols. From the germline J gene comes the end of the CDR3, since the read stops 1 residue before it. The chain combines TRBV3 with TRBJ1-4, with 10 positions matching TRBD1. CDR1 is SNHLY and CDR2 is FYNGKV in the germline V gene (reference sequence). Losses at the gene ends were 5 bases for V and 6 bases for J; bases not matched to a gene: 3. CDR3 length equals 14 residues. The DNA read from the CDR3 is TGTGCCAGCAGCCCCGGGACAGGGGACGAAAGATTATTT. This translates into CASSPGTGDERLF. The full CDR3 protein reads CASSPGTGDERLFF.

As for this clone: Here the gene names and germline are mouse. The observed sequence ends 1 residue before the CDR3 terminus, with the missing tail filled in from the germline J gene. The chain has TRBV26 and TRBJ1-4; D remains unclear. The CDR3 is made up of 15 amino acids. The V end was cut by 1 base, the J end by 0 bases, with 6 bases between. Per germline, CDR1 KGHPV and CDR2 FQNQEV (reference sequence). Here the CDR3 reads CASSLLGFSNERLFF. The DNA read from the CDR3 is TGTGCCAGCAGTCTGTTAGGGTTTTCCAACGAAAGATTATTT.

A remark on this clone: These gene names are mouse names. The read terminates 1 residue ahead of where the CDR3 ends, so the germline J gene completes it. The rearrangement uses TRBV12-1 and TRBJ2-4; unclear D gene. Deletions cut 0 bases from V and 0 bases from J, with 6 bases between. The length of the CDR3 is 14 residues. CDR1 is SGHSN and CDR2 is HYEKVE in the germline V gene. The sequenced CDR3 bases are TGTGCCAGCTCTCTCGCCCCTAGTCAAAACACCTTGTAC. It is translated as CASSLAPSQNTLY. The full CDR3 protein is CASSLAPSQNTLYF.